The clone carrying this TCR beta chain was observed a handful of times. The antigen is not known. Produced via immunoSEQ multiplex PCR; TCRdb's table is partial and in-frame only. The sample contains some 100,000 clones, 94% of which appear only once. These data originate in a study of siplizumab effects on memory and regulatory T cells. Unmatched junction bases numbered 4, after V lost 5 bases and J lost 10 bases. The germline V gene encodes CDR1 SGHDN and CDR2 FVKESK. The CDR3 loop spans 11 amino acids. Findings and caveats of the study: Naive T cell populations appeared to exhibit greater diversity than memory cells and appeared to be major alloresponse contributors.

Sequences were obtained from Tregs sorted from blood. The TCR was taken from a human donor in good health. The chain recombines TRBV14 with TRBJ1-1; the match to TRBD1 covers 7 bases. In nucleotides, the CDR3 is TGTGCCAGCAGCAGGGGGCGGGGAGCTTTCTTT. Amino acids: CASSRGRGAFF. Drawing the rest from reference TRBV14 and TRBJ1-1, the complete variable domain is EAGVTQFPSHSVIEKGQTVTLRCDPISGHDNLYWYRRVMGKEIKFLLHFVKESKQDESGMPNNRFLAERTGGTYSTLKVQPAELEDSGVYFCASSRGRGAFFGQGTRLTVV.